Only a few counts were recorded for the clone carrying this T cell receptor beta chain. The record originates from a study of T-cell reconstitution after alpha-beta-depleted transplantation in children. The authors prepared the TCRbeta library with unique molecular identifiers. TCRdb redid the calling of the PCR reads with MiXCR, one entry per CDR3 protein. The table has approximately 590,000 distinct CDR3 sequences, 10% seen once. The CDR3 has 15 residues. V trimming: 4 bases; J trimming: 5 bases; junction bases outside the gene matches: 8. The germline gives CDR1 SEHNR, CDR2 FQNEAQ (reference sequence).

The chain joins TRBV7-9 to TRBJ1-5; 7 bases line up with TRBD1. The receptor comes from a human donor who donated a stem cell graft to a child with acute myeloid leukemia. The input for sequencing was PBMCs from the stem cell graft donor, taken from the stem cell graft. CDR3 nucleotide sequence: TGTGCCAGCAGCTCCGACAGGGAACTTGATCAGCCCCAGCATTTT. Encoded protein: CASSSDRELDQPQHF.